One and the same sample provided the 20 T cell receptor beta chains below, sequenced in a study of T cells in Graves' hyperthyroidism and ophthalmopathy. Amplified regions were TCR beta CDR3 sequences from RNA transcripts. The TCR CDR3 was amplified in a first-round RT-PCR using the HTBI primer set. Via MiXCR, TCRdb re-called the multiplex PCR reads, giving one row per CDR3 protein. This table holds some 440,000 distinct CDR3 sequences, 15% to 17% found once. Sequenced sample: blood. The source is a woman aged 18-29 years with Graves' hyperthyroidism.

At least ten counts were recorded for this clonotype. This sequence joins TRBV6-1 and TRBJ1-1, with TRBD1 as a possible D gene (5 bases). This CDR3 has 14 amino acids. Trimming left V 3 bases short and J 5 bases short, with 13 bases between. The germline V gene has CDR1 MNHNS and CDR2 SASEGT. CDR3: CASSEGGGGTEAFF. CDR3 in DNA: TGTGCCAGCAGTGAGGGTGGGGGGGGGACTGAAGCTTTCTTT.

This clonotype was seen only a few times. DNA for the CDR3: TGTGCCAGTAGTACAGATACGGGGACACCAAATCAGCCCCAGCATTTT. It specifies CASSTDTGTPNQPQHF. This chain joins TRBV19 and TRBJ1-5, with a possible D match to TRBD1 (6 bases). Trimming cost V 4 bases and J 4 bases, with 17 bases left between them. The V gene's germline CDR1 is LNHDA and CDR2 SQIVND (reference sequence). This CDR3 spans 16 amino acids. Drawing the rest from reference TRBV19 and TRBJ1-5, the complete variable domain is DGGITQSPKYLFRKEGQNVTLSCEQNLNHDAMYWYRQDPGQGLRLIYYSQIVNDFQKGDIAEGYSVSREKKESFPLTVTSAQKNPTAFYLCASSTDTGTPNQPQHFGDGTRLSIL.

This clonotype was detected many times. The J gene is TRBJ2-3, the V gene TRBV9, with 7 nucleotides matching TRBD2. V was clipped by 2 bases and J by 2 bases; unmatched bases: 14. Germline V gene lookup returns CDR1 SGDLS and CDR2 YYNGEE. CDR3 length: 18 residues. The CDR3 DNA reads as TGTGCCAGCAGCGTCCCAACTCCTAGCGGTTCGGACACAGATACGCAGTATTTT. It encodes CASSVPTPSGSDTDTQYF. Variable domain in full (rest from reference TRBV9 and TRBJ2-3): DSGVTQTPKHLITATGQRVTLRCSPRSGDLSVYWYQQSLDQGLQFLIQYYNGEERAKGNILERFSAQQFPDLHSELNLSSLELGDSALYFCASSVPTPSGSDTDTQYFGPGTRLTVL.

This clonotype was recorded many times. CDR3 in amino acids: CASSPQGGRDRGYTF. As DNA, the CDR3 is TGTGCCAGCAGCCCGCAGGGAGGACGTGATCGAGGCTACACCTTC. The chain joins TRBV5-5 to TRBJ1-2, with TRBD1 as a possible D gene (5 bases). Germline values: CDR1 SGHKS, CDR2 YYEKEE (reference sequence). The CDR3 length is 15 residues. Trimming stripped 4 bases from V and 8 bases from J, with 21 bases between.

This clonotype showed up many times. The CDR3 spells CASSSTPRNTEAFF. CDR3 DNA: TGTGCCAGCAGTTCGACTCCCAGGAACACTGAAGCTTTCTTT. The chain is built from TRBV6-2 or TRBV6-3 and TRBJ1-1, with no clear D. CDR3 length equals 14 residues. Trimming removed 4 bases from V and 1 base from J, with 10 bases in between. From germline, CDR1 is MNHEY and CDR2 SVGEGT.

The chain recombines TRBV19 with TRBJ1-1; D is ambiguous. V shed 3 bases and J shed 7 bases, with 6 bases lying between them. CDR1 is LNHDA and CDR2 is SQIVND in the germline V gene (reference sequence). The CDR3 has 11 amino acids. CDR3: CASSMLGEAFF. The DNA for the CDR3 is TGTGCCAGTAGTATGCTGGGTGAAGCTTTCTTT.

The rearrangement joins TRBV19 to TRBJ1-1; perhaps TRBD1 as D (5 bases). This CDR3 contains 15 residues. Trimming removed 6 bases from V and 1 base from J, with 15 bases in between. Germline V CDR1 and CDR2: LNHDA, SQIVND (reference sequence). CDR3 residues: CASSPYQGPNTEAFF. CDR3 DNA sequence: TGTGCCAGTAGCCCCTATCAGGGTCCGAACACTGAAGCTTTCTTT.

This clonotype was recorded at least ten times. The chain joins TRBV7-9 to TRBJ2-1; D is unclear. Per germline, CDR1 SEHNR and CDR2 FQNEAQ (reference sequence). The V end lost 2 bases, the J end lost 7 bases, and 9 bases lay between the germline ends. There are 13 residues in the CDR3. CDR3 DNA sequence: TGTGCCAGCAGCTTAAATAACGGGAATGAGCAGTTCTTC. It is translated as CASSLNNGNEQFF. Complete variable domain (other parts from reference TRBV7-9 and TRBJ2-1): DTGVSQNPRHKITKRGQNVTFRCDPISEHNRLYWYRQTLGQGPEFLTYFQNEAQLEKSRLLSDRFSAERPKGSFSTLEIQRTEQGDSAMYLCASSLNNGNEQFFGPGTRLTVL.

There are many counts of this clonotype. DNA of the CDR3: TGCAGTGCTAGAACGGCCGGGGGAGGGCTTGAAGCTTTCTTT. This sequence encodes CSARTAGGGLEAFF. The chain couples TRBV20-1 to TRBJ1-1; tentatively, D is TRBD1 (5 bases). V was trimmed by 2 bases and J by 7 bases, leaving 17 bases between them. The germline V gene has CDR1 DFQATT and CDR2 SNEGSKA (reference sequence). The CDR3 is made up of 14 amino acids.

This clonotype has just a few counts. The chain links TRBV7-9 to TRBJ2-3, with D perhaps given as TRBD1 or TRBD2 (5 bases each). With 5 bases removed from V and 2 bases from J, the gap between germline ends came to 14 bases. CDR1 and CDR2 (germline): SEHNR, FQNEAQ (reference sequence). The CDR3 is made up of 15 amino acids. CDR3 in amino acids: CASSPGWGNTDTQYF. CDR3 bases: TGTGCCAGCAGCCCCGGGTGGGGGAACACAGATACGCAGTATTTT.

The chain is built from TRBV19 and TRBJ2-1; D ambiguous. This CDR3 region has 13 residues. The germline gives CDR1 LNHDA, CDR2 SQIVND (reference sequence). The V end lost 0 bases, the J end lost 5 bases, and 5 bases lay between the germline ends. This CDR3 is CASSIDGDNEQFF. The CDR3 DNA sequence: TGTGCCAGTAGTATAGATGGAGACAATGAGCAGTTCTTC. The variable domain in full, completed from reference TRBV19 and TRBJ2-1, reads DGGITQSPKYLFRKEGQNVTLSCEQNLNHDAMYWYRQDPGQGLRLIYYSQIVNDFQKGDIAEGYSVSREKKESFPLTVTSAQKNPTAFYLCASSIDGDNEQFFGPGTRLTVL.

Only a few counts were recorded for this clonotype. The chain links TRBV5-1 to TRBJ2-2, with 8 bases lining up with TRBD1. The junction had 9 bases not matched to a gene; V was cut back by 4 bases and J by 4 bases. CDR1 is SGHRS and CDR2 is YFSETQ in the germline V gene. The CDR3 extends over 16 amino acids. CDR3 protein: CASSRETGVATGELFF. DNA for the CDR3: TGCGCCAGCAGCAGAGAGACAGGGGTGGCCACCGGGGAGCTGTTTTTT.

This sequence joins TRBV2 and TRBJ2-2; possible D gene TRBD2, 6 bases. CDR1 is SNHLY and CDR2 is FYNNEI in the germline V gene. The V gene lost 7 bases and the J gene lost 6 bases, with 15 bases spanning the gap. The CDR3 has 14 residues. CDR3: CASNAGLVPGELFF. The CDR3, as DNA: TGTGCCAGCAACGCGGGGCTCGTACCCGGGGAGCTGTTTTTT.

The chain has TRBV19 and TRBJ2-3, with 7 bases that match TRBD2. Per germline, CDR1 LNHDA and CDR2 SQIVND (reference sequence). V shed 3 bases, J shed 7 bases, and the junction held 10 bases outside the gene matches. The CDR3 is 15 amino acids. The CDR3: CASSIGSRERHTQYF. The CDR3 bases are TGTGCCAGTAGTATCGGGTCGCGGGAGAGACATACGCAGTATTTT.

At least ten counts were recorded for this clonotype. A read error may produce the germline difference seen at one junction end. CDR3: CASTLRTSTDTQYF. The CDR3 region has the DNA TGTGCCAGCACCTTACGAACAAGCACAGATACGCAGTATTTT. V and J are TRBV11-2 and TRBJ2-3; D unresolved. Germline V gene sequence: CDR1 SGHAT, CDR2 FQNNGV. This CDR3 region has 14 residues.

This clonotype occurred many times. The chain links TRBV27 to TRBJ2-1; D is perhaps TRBD2 (5 bases). The CDR3 length is 14 residues. V was cut by 11 bases and J by 4 bases, with 18 bases left in between. The V gene's germline CDR1 is MNHEY and CDR2 SMNVEV (reference sequence). CDR3 nucleotide sequence: TGTGCCGGAGGCCCCAGACAAACTTACAATGAGCAGTTCTTC. Encoded protein: CAGGPRQTYNEQFF.

The J gene is TRBJ1-5, the V gene TRBV19; 7 nucleotides agree with TRBD1. V lost 0 bases to trimming and J lost 4 bases; unmatched junction nucleotides: 6. Per the germline V gene, CDR1 is LNHDA and CDR2 is SQIVND (reference sequence). The CDR3 is 16 amino acids. The CDR3 DNA follows: TGTGCCAGTAGTATAGACAGGTGGGGACAGAATCAGCCCCAGCATTTT. Amino acid sequence: CASSIDRWGQNQPQHF.

This clonotype was detected ten times or more. V usage is TRBV18 and J usage is TRBJ1-5; D gene uncertain. Germline CDR1 and CDR2: KGHSH and LQKENI. CDR3 length: 12 amino acids. Trimming stripped 4 bases from V and 3 bases from J, with 4 bases between. The CDR3 protein is CASSLYNQPQHF. The CDR3 DNA follows: TGTGCCAGCTCACTATACAATCAGCCCCAGCATTTT.

In its sample, this clonotype was seen many times. This chain links TRBV2 with TRBJ2-1; 11 nucleotides match TRBD2. This CDR3 has 13 residues. CDR1 SNHLY and CDR2 FYNNEI come from the germline V gene. After removal of 6 bases from V and 9 bases from J, the junction contained 4 bases not matched to a gene. The CDR3 here is CASRPGLAAEQFF. The CDR3 coding sequence is TGTGCCAGCAGACCGGGACTAGCGGCTGAGCAGTTCTTC.

The genes are TRBV20-1 and TRBJ2-5; a possible D gene is TRBD2 (7 bases). The CDR3 totals 13 residues. V lost 7 bases and J 4 bases, leaving 16 bases between the germline ends. Per germline, CDR1 DFQATT and CDR2 SNEGSKA (reference sequence). The CDR3 coding sequence is TGCAGTGTGAGACGAGGGGGGGGAGAGACCCAGTACTTC. Protein product: CSVRRGGGETQYF.